This T cell receptor beta chain is from a study of blood T cell repertoires in COVID-19. Whole-study context: T cells, B-cell-depleted T cells, or PBMCs supplied cDNA or gDNA.

The CDR3 spans 16 residues. The V gene end was trimmed by 2 bases and the J gene end by 3 bases; junction bases not matched to a gene: 10. CDR1 MNHNY and CDR2 SVGAGI come from the germline V gene (reference sequence). Original analysis: From reference gene primer amplification, estimates of nucleated cell counts were derived. Assay used: immunoSEQ multiplex PCR; TCRdb lists only in-frame clones, some missing. Clone size and the V and J calls come from that table; the DNA yielded D and trimming. Found here are 55,000 to 90,000 clones, 81% of them singletons; the top ten hold roughly 0.83%. This clonotype was sampled from a woman aged 70 to 79 with acute or convalescent COVID-19. Sequencing was done on a sample of peripheral blood. The V and J genes are TRBV6-6 and TRBJ2-7; 7 bases are shared with TRBD1. In DNA, the CDR3 is TGTGCCAGCAGTTACGTTCCAGGGCAGGGGGACTACGAGCAGTACTTC. Translated, it gives CASSYVPGQGDYEQYF.